The 9 T cell receptor beta chains reported below all come from one sample, sequenced in a study of Graves' ophthalmopathy and Graves' hyperthyroidism. TCR beta CDR3 amplification used RNA transcripts. Second-round multiplex PCR followed a first-round RT-PCR using HTBI primers. In TCRdb, the multiplex PCR reads were re-called with MiXCR into one record per CDR3 protein. The sample includes 650,000 to 900,000 distinct CDR3 sequences, 40% of them seen just once. Sequencing used peripheral blood. The receptors were sampled from an adult man with Graves' ophthalmopathy.

In regard to this clonotype: A much larger clone is a single base away; this may be a read error. This chain uses TRBV24-1 with TRBJ1-1; D unclear. The germline V gene has CDR1 KGHDR and CDR2 SFDVKD. The CDR3 covers 12 residues. The CDR3 here is CATSDQNTGAFF. Here the CDR3 DNA reads TGTGCCACCAGTGATCAGAACACTGGAGCTTTCTTT.

At least ten counts were recorded for this clonotype. This chain joins TRBV9 and TRBJ1-1; 7 nucleotides align to TRBD1. V was pared by 8 bases and J by 1 base, with 5 bases of the junction left unmatched. The CDR3 is made up of 13 amino acids. In germline, CDR1 is SGDLS, CDR2 YYNGEE. The CDR3 sequence is CASSGTANTEAFF. CDR3 DNA: TGTGCCAGTTCCGGGACAGCGAACACTGAAGCTTTCTTT. Complete variable domain (other parts from reference TRBV9 and TRBJ1-1): DSGVTQTPKHLITATGQRVTLRCSPRSGDLSVYWYQQSLDQGLQFLIQYYNGEERAKGNILERFSAQQFPDLHSELNLSSLELGDSALYFCASSGTANTEAFFGQGTRLTVV.

Remarks on this clonotype: Just one base apart from a much larger clone, this may be a read error. The V and J genes are TRBV10-2 and TRBJ2-2; D is unresolved. Germline V CDR1 and CDR2: WSHSY, SAAADI. The CDR3 totals 11 residues. The CDR3 DNA reads TGCACCAGCAGTGAGACGAGGGAGCTGTTTTTT. Translating gives CTSSETRELFF.

The sample holds a few counts of this clonotype. This chain connects TRBV6-5 to TRBJ1-6; 8 bases agree with TRBD1. V gave up 6 bases and J gave up 8 bases; unmatched junction bases: 6. Germline V CDR1 and CDR2: MNHEY, SVGAGI. This CDR3 comprises 14 residues. The CDR3, as DNA: TGTGCCAGCAGGTTTACAGGGGGGCATTCACCCCTCCACTTT. It yields the protein CASRFTGGHSPLHF.

About this clonotype itself: At one end the junction does not follow the germline gene, possibly because of a read error. The gene calls are TRBV12-3 or TRBV12-4 and TRBJ1-2, with 9 bases that match TRBD1. This CDR3 has 15 amino acids. The chain's CDR3 is CASRPGTGLNYGCTF. Here the CDR3 DNA reads TGTGCCAGCAGACCCGGGACAGGGCTTAACTATGGCTGCACCTTC.

The sample holds a few counts of this clonotype. The CDR3 spells CSARGQDSSYEQYF. DNA for the CDR3: TGCAGTGCCCGTGGACAGGATAGCTCCTACGAGCAGTACTTC. This rearrangement joins TRBV20-1 to TRBJ2-7, with 7 nucleotides matching TRBD1. The CDR3 covers 14 residues. Trimming cost V 6 bases and J 0 bases; bases outside gene matches: 8. The germline gives CDR1 DFQATT, CDR2 SNEGSKA (reference sequence).

Remarks on this clonotype: With a much larger clone just one base away, this may be a read error. The rearrangement links TRBV29-1 to TRBJ1-1, with D unresolved. Germline V CDR1 and CDR2: SQVTM, ANQGSEA. This CDR3 region has 14 residues. Between the trimmed V and J ends, which lost 4 bases and 0 bases, there was a span of 12 bases. The CDR3 nucleotides are TGCAGCGTTGCTGTCAAGTTGATGAACACTGAAGCTTTCTTT. It is translated as CSVAVKLMNTEAFF.

The chain combines TRBV4-1 with TRBJ1-5, with 8 bases lining up with TRBD1. CDR1 and CDR2 from the germline V gene are MGHRA and YSYEKL. Trimming at V came to 3 bases and at J to 3 bases, leaving 7 bases not matched to a gene. CDR3 size: 16 residues. In DNA form, the CDR3 reads TGCGCCAGCAGCCACGGACAGGGCGTGGACAATCAGCCCCAGCATTTT. It specifies CASSHGQGVDNQPQHF.

The sample holds many counts of this clonotype. The V call is TRBV20-1, the J call TRBJ1-2; weak D call: TRBD1 (6 bases). The CDR3 length is 14 residues. Trimming pared 3 bases from V and 5 bases from J, leaving 16 bases between. Germline CDR1 reads DFQATT; CDR2 reads SNEGSKA (reference sequence). As DNA, the CDR3 is TGCAGTGCTAGGGCCCTTGGGCAGGGGTATGGCTACACCTTC. Encoded protein: CSARALGQGYGYTF.